This T cell receptor beta chain was recorded in a study of T cell clones after liver transplantation. Study as a whole: Timepoints were pre-transplant, pre-withdrawal, and after withdrawal was completed or failed. Study conclusions and caveats: Compared with third party-reactive sequences, donor-reactive ones declined more, independent of withdrawal success. In a couple of subjects, few donor cells limited the measurable donor-reactive repertoire. These preliminary findings come from unstandardized post-transplant sampling times.

TCRdb's table, derived via immunoSEQ multiplex PCR, lists solely in-frame clones and lacks some. The data hold about 15,000 clones, with over 90% observed a single time. For this clone: Its antigen remains unknown.

The germline V gene has CDR1 MNHEY and CDR2 SMNVEV (reference sequence). The CDR3 length is 14 residues. Trimming removed 2 bases at V and 1 base at J, with 8 bases between. This specimen consisted of CD8+ T cells from blood, obtained before liver transplant. This rearrangement joins TRBV27 to TRBJ2-5; no clear D. The TCR was taken from a human donor who received a liver transplant. This chain's CDR3 is CASSLLGSQETQYF. As DNA, the CDR3 is TGTGCCAGCAGTTTACTGGGATCCCAAGAGACCCAGTACTTC.